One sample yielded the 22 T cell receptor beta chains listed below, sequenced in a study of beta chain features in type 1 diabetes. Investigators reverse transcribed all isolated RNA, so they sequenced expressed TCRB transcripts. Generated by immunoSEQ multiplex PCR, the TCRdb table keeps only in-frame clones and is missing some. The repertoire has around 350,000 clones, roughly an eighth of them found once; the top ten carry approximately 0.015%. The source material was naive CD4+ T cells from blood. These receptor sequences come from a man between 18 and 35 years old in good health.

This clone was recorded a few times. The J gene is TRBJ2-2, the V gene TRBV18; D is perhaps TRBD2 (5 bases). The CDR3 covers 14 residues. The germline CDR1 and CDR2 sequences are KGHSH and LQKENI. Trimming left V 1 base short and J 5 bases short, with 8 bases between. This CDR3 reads CASSPRGWTGELFF. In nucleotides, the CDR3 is TGTGCCAGCTCACCACGAGGGTGGACCGGGGAGCTGTTTTTT. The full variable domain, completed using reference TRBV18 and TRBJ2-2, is NAGVMQNPRHLVRRRGQEARLRCSPMKGHSHVYWYRQLPEEGLKFMVYLQKENIIDESGMPKERFSAEFPKEGPSILRIQQVVRGDSAAYFCASSPRGWTGELFFGEGSRLTVL.

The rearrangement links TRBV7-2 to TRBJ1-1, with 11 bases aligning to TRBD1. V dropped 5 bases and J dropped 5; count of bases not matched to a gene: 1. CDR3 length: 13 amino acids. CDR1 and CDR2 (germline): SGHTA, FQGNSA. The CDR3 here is CASSRDRGTEAFF. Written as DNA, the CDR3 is TGTGCCAGCAGCCGGGACAGGGGGACTGAAGCTTTCTTT. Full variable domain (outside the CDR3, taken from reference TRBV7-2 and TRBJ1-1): GAGVSQSPSNKVTEKGKDVELRCDPISGHTALYWYRQSLGQGLEFLIYFQGNSAPDKSGLPSDRFSAERTGGSVSTLTIQRTQQEDSAVYLCASSRDRGTEAFFGQGTRLTVV.

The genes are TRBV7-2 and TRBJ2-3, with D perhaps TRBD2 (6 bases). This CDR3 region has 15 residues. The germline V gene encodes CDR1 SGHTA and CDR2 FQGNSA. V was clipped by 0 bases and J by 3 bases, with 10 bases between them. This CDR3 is CASSLARDRTDTQYF. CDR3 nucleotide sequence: TGTGCCAGCAGCTTAGCGCGGGACCGTACAGATACGCAGTATTTT.

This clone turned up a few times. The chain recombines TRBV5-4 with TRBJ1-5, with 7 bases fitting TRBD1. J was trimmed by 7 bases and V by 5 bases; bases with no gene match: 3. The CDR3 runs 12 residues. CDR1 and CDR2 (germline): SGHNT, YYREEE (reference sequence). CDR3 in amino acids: CASRQGRQPQHF. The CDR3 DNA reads TGTGCCAGCAGACAGGGGCGGCAGCCCCAGCATTTT.

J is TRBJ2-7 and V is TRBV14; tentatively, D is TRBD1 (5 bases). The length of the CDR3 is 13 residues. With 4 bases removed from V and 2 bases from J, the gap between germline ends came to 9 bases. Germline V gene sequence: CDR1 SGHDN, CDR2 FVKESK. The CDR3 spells CASSRQGPYEQYF. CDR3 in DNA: TGTGCCAGCAGCCGCCAGGGCCCCTACGAGCAGTACTTC.

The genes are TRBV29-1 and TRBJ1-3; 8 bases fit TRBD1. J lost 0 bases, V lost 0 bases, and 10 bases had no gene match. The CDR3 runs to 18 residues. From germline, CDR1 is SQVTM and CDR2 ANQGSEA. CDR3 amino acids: CSVEEHGQGIFSGNTIYF. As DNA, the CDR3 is TGCAGCGTTGAAGAACACGGACAGGGTATTTTCTCTGGAAACACCATATATTTT.

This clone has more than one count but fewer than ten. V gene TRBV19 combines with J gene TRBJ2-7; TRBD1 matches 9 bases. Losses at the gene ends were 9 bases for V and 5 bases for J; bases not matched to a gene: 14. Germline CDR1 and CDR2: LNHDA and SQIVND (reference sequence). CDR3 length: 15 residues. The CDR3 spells CASKNLGTGTHEQYF. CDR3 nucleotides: TGTGCCAGCAAAAACCTCGGGACAGGGACCCACGAGCAGTACTTC.

This CDR3 reads CASSVRGPSSYNEQFF. CDR3 sequence (DNA): TGTGCCAGCTCGGTGCGGGGACCCAGCTCCTACAATGAGCAGTTCTTC. This chain connects TRBV2 to TRBJ2-1; a possible D gene is TRBD2 (6 bases). The CDR3 consists of 16 residues. Trimming removed 8 bases at V and 0 bases at J, with 17 bases between. Per germline, CDR1 SNHLY and CDR2 FYNNEI.

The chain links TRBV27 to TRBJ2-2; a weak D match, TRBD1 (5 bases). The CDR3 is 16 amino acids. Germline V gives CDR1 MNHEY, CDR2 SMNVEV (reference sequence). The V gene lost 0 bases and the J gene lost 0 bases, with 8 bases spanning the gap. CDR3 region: CASSLSRRANTGELFF. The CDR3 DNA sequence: TGTGCCAGCAGTTTATCGCGCAGGGCGAACACCGGGGAGCTGTTTTTT.

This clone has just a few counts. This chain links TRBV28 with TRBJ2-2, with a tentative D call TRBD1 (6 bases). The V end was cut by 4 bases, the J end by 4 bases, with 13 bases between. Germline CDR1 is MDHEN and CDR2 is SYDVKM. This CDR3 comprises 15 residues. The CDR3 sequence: CASSSTGTITGELFF. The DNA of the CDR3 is TGTGCCAGCAGTTCAACCGGGACAATCACCGGGGAGCTGTTTTTT. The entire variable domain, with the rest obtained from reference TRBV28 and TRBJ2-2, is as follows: DVKVTQSSRYLVKRTGEKVFLECVQDMDHENMFWYRQDPGLGLRLIYFSYDVKMKEKGDIPEGYSVSREKKERFSLILESASTNQTSMYLCASSSTGTITGELFFGEGSRLTVL.

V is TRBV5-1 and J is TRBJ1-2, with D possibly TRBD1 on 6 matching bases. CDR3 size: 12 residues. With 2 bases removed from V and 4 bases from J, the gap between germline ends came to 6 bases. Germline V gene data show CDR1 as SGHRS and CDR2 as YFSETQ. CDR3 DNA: TGCGCCAGCAGCTTAGGGGGCTATGGCTACACCTTC. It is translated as CASSLGGYGYTF.

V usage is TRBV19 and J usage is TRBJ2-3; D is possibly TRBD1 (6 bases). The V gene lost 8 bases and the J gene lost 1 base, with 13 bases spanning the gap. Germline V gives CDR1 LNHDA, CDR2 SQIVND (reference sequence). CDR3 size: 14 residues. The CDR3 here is CASGVGQRTDTQYF. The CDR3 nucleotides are TGTGCCAGTGGAGTAGGACAGCGCACAGATACGCAGTATTTT.

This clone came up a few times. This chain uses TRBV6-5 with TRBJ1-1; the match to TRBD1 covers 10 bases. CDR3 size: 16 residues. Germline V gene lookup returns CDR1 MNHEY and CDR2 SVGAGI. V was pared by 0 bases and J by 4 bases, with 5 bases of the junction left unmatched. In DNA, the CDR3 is TGTGCCAGCAGTTACTCGGGGACAGGGGCAAGCACTGAAGCTTTCTTT. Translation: CASSYSGTGASTEAFF.

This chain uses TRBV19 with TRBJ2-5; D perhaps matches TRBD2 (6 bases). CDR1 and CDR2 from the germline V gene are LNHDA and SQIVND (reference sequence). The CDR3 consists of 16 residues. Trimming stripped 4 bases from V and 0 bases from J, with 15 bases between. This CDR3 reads CASSKGGDLYQETQYF. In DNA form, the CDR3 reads TGTGCCAGTAGTAAAGGAGGGGACCTGTACCAAGAGACCCAGTACTTC.

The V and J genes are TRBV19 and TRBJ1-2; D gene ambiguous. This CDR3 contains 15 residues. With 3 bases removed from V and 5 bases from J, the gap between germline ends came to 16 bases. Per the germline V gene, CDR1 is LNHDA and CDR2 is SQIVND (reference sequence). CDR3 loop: CASSIFAAAAYGYTF. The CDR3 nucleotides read TGTGCCAGTAGTATTTTTGCGGCCGCGGCGTATGGCTACACCTTC.

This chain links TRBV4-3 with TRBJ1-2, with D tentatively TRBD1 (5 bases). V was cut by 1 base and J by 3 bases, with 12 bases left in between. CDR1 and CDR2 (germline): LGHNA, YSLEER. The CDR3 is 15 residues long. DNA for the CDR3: TGCGCCAGCAGCCAAGCCCCGGACAACCACTATGGCTACACCTTC. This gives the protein CASSQAPDNHYGYTF.

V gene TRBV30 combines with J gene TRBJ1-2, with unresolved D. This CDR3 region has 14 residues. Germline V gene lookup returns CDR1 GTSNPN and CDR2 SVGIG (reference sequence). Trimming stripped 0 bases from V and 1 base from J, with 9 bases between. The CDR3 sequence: CAWSVLGDNYGYTF. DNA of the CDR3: TGTGCCTGGAGTGTCTTGGGCGATAACTATGGCTACACCTTC.

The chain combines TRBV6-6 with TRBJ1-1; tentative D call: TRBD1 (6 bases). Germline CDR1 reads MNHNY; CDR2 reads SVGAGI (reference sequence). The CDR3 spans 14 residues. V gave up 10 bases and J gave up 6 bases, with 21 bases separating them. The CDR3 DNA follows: TGTGCCACGCAGACAGGTATCCGAGTGGCTGAAGCTTTCTTT. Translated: CATQTGIRVAEAFF.

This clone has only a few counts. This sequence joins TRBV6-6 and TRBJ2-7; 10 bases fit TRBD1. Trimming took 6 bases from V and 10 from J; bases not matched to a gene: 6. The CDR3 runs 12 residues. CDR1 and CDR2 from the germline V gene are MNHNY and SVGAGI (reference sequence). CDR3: CASSPDRGTQYF. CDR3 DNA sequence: TGTGCCAGCAGCCCGGACAGGGGGACACAGTACTTC.

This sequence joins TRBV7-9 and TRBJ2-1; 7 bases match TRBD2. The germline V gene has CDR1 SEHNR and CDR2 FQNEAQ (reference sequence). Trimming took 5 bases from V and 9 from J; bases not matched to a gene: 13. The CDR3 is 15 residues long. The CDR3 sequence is CASSQPGTKAGEQFF. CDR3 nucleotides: TGTGCCAGCAGCCAACCCGGGACTAAAGCCGGTGAGCAGTTCTTC.

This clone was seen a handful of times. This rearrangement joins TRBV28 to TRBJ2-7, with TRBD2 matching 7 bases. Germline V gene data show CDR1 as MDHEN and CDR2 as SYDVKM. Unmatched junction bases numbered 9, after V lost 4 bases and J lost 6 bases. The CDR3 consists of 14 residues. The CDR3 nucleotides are TGTGCCAGCAGTTACGGGAGGAATAGCGGCGAGCAGTACTTC. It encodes CASSYGRNSGEQYF.

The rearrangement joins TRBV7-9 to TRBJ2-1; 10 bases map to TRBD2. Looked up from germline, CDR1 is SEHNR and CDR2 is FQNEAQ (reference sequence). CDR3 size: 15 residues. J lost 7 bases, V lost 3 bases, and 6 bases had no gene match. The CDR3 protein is CASSLSSGSQNEQFF. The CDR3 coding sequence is TGTGCCAGCAGCTTGTCTAGCGGGAGCCAGAATGAGCAGTTCTTC.